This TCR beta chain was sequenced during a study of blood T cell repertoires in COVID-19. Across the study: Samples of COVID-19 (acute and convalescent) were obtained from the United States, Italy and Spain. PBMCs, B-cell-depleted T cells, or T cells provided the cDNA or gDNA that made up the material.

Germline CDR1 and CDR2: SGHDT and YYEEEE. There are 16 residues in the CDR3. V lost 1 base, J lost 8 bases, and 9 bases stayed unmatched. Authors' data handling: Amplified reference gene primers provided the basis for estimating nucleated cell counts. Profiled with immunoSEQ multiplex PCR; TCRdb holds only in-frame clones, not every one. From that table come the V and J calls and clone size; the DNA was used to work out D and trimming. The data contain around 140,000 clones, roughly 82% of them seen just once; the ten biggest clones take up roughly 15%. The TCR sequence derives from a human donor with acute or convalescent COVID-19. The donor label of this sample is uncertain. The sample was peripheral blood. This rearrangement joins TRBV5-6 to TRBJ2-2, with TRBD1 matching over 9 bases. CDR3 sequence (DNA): TGTGCCAGCAGCTTGCCGGGACAGGGAGCCCTAGGGGAGCTGTTTTTT. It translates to CASSLPGQGALGELFF.